The clone carrying this TCR beta chain occurred a few times. Its matching antigen is unknown. The data are from a study of blood T cells in healthy people across ages. Study-level findings and limits: Unsorted PBMC material precluded a definitive naive versus antigen-experienced comparison.

The second PCR ran about 6 to 11 cycles with a sample-barcoded 5' primer and J-beta primers. Each of the samples gave a minimum of 3 million paired-end reads that contained CDR3. In TCRdb, the 5' RACE reads were re-called with MiXCR into one record per CDR3 protein. The table shows over 750,000 distinct CDR3 sequences, with 20% to 25% occurring only once. Germline assignment: CDR1 SEHNR and CDR2 FQNEAQ (reference sequence). There are 16 residues in the CDR3. Trimming left V 1 base short and J 7 bases short, with 16 bases between. The sample was also linked to a second study, of T cells of mothers and their children. That work adds: Donors comprised three healthy Caucasian mothers plus their six children.

Sequencing was performed on blood. The clonotype originates from a boy aged 10-17 years in good health. This sequence joins TRBV7-9 and TRBJ2-2; D perhaps matches TRBD2 (6 bases). CDR3 DNA sequence: TGTGCCAGCAGCTTAGGACCCATTAGCGGCAGCGGGGAGCTGTTTTTT. This translates into CASSLGPISGSGELFF.